These 19 T cell receptor beta chains came from one sample sequenced in a study of blood T cell repertoires in COVID-19. Using immunoSEQ multiplex PCR, the repertoire was profiled, and TCRdb retains in-frame clones only, with some absent. Of 270,000 or so clones detected, nearly 90% appear once; the ten largest clones hold over 8.5%. What was sequenced was peripheral blood. The source of these receptors is a woman between 25 and 40 years old with COVID-19, enrolled during active disease.

This sequence joins TRBV24-1 and TRBJ1-1, with TRBD1 identical over 9 bases. The CDR3 is 16 residues long. V trimming: 2 bases; J trimming: 7 bases; junction bases outside the gene matches: 10. The germline gives CDR1 KGHDR, CDR2 SFDVKD. CDR3 nucleotide sequence: TGTGCCACCAGTGATTGGCGCCGGGACAGGGAGAATGAAGCTTTCTTT. It encodes CATSDWRRDRENEAFF.

The rearrangement uses TRBV7-9 and TRBJ2-3, with 8 bases lining up with TRBD2. The V gene's germline CDR1 is SEHNR and CDR2 FQNEAQ (reference sequence). The ends lost 3 bases at V and 3 bases at J; junction bases unmatched: 5. The CDR3 sequence is 15 residues long. The CDR3 protein is CASSFSGTRTDTQYF. As DNA, the CDR3 is TGTGCCAGCAGCTTCTCCGGGACTAGAACAGATACGCAGTATTTT.

The rearrangement uses TRBV6-1 and TRBJ1-4, with 7 nucleotides matching TRBD1. Germline values: CDR1 MNHNS, CDR2 SASEGT. This CDR3 region has 15 residues. Trimming took 1 base from V and 7 from J; bases not matched to a gene: 6. CDR3 in amino acids: CASSEVRTGSEKLFF. In DNA, the CDR3 is TGTGCCAGCAGTGAAGTTCGGACAGGCTCTGAAAAACTGTTTTTT.

The chain uses TRBV29-1 and TRBJ2-3; tentatively, D is TRBD2 (6 bases). The germline CDR1 and CDR2 sequences are SQVTM and ANQGSEA. The CDR3 contains 14 residues. Trimming left V 4 bases short and J 0 bases short, with 11 bases between. The CDR3 bases are TGCAGCGTTGTGGGGGGTGACAGCACAGATACGCAGTATTTT. Translating it yields CSVVGGDSTDTQYF.

The chain carries TRBV11-3 and TRBJ2-5, with TRBD2 matching 10 bases. V trimming: 2 bases; J trimming: 3 bases; junction bases outside the gene matches: 6. The V gene's germline CDR1 is SGHNT and CDR2 YENEEA. The CDR3 runs 16 residues. The CDR3, as DNA: TGTGCCAGCAGCTTATCTACTAGCGGGGAGAAAGAGACCCAGTACTTC. It translates to CASSLSTSGEKETQYF.

The chain joins TRBV5-4 to TRBJ1-2, with 9 bases identical to TRBD1. This CDR3 spans 13 amino acids. V shed 4 bases, J shed 8 bases, and the junction held 6 bases outside the gene matches. Germline V gene sequence: CDR1 SGHNT, CDR2 YYREEE (reference sequence). CDR3 DNA sequence: TGTGCCAGCAGCGGGGACAGGGCTATAGGCTACACCTTC. Its translation is CASSGDRAIGYTF.

V gene TRBV16 combines with J gene TRBJ2-1, with D perhaps TRBD1 (5 bases). CDR3 length: 15 amino acids. Germline-derived CDR1 and CDR2 are KGHSY and FQNENV. Trimming removed 2 bases at V and 5 bases at J, with 13 bases between. CDR3 sequence (DNA): TGTGCCAGCAGCCAAGGCTTTGACAGAGACAATGAGCAGTTCTTC. This gives the protein CASSQGFDRDNEQFF.

The chain has TRBV30 and TRBJ1-2; 9 bases are shared with TRBD1. The V and J ends lost 4 bases and 0 bases, in that order; junction bases with no gene match: 6. Germline V gene sequence: CDR1 GTSNPN, CDR2 SVGIG (reference sequence). The CDR3 has 15 amino acids. The CDR3 DNA is TGTGCCTGGAACAGGGGGCCTCTTTCTAACTATGGCTACACCTTC. Protein product: CAWNRGPLSNYGYTF.

The chain links TRBV14 to TRBJ2-7; D is unresolved. V lost 3 bases, J lost 3 bases, and 12 bases lay in between. Germline CDR1 reads SGHDN; CDR2 reads FVKESK. CDR3 size: 14 residues. CDR3 amino acids: CASSHLNQDYEQYF. CDR3 DNA: TGTGCCAGCAGCCACCTGAACCAGGACTACGAGCAGTACTTC.

V gene TRBV18 combines with J gene TRBJ1-2; 11 bases line up with TRBD1. CDR1 and CDR2 from the germline V gene are KGHSH and LQKENI. CDR3 length: 18 residues. After removal of 6 bases from V and 5 bases from J, the junction contained 17 bases not matched to a gene. This CDR3 reads CASSLYTGTGGRFYGYTF. CDR3 coding DNA: TGTGCCAGCTCCCTCTATACCGGGACAGGGGGAAGGTTTTATGGCTACACCTTC.

The rearrangement uses TRBV5-1 and TRBJ1-1; a weak D match, TRBD1 (5 bases). The germline V gene has CDR1 SGHRS and CDR2 YFSETQ. This CDR3 comprises 13 residues. With 2 bases removed from V and 0 bases from J, the gap between germline ends came to 5 bases. CDR3 DNA sequence: TGCGCCAGCAGCTTAGGGGTGAACACTGAAGCTTTCTTT. Translated, it gives CASSLGVNTEAFF.

This clone was seen a single time. The junction differs from germline at one of its ends, possibly a read error. The CDR3 here is CASSKELASGELFF. The CDR3 DNA is TGTGCCAGCAGCAAAGAACTAGCTTCCGGGGAGCTGTTTTTT. The rearrangement uses TRBV3-1 (or the pseudogene TRBV3-2) and TRBJ2-2; a possible D gene is TRBD2 (6 bases). Germline CDR1 LGHDT, CDR2 YNNKEL (reference sequence). This CDR3 is built from 14 residues.

The CDR3 sequence: CASSQDIPGTANEKLFF. The DNA for the CDR3 is TGTGCCAGCAGCCAAGATATACCCGGGACAGCGAATGAAAAACTGTTTTTT. The chain couples TRBV3-1 (or the pseudogene TRBV3-2) to TRBJ1-4, with TRBD1 identical over 7 bases. This CDR3 region has 17 residues. Germline CDR1 and CDR2: LGHDT and YNNKEL (reference sequence). With V trimmed by 0 bases and J by 5 bases, 9 bases remained unmatched.

V usage is TRBV5-1 and J usage is TRBJ1-1, with 7 bases matching TRBD1. Trimming cost V 4 bases and J 4 bases; bases outside gene matches: 4. The CDR3 spans 13 residues. CDR1 is SGHRS, CDR2 YFSETQ, per germline. This CDR3 is CASSGTGVTEAFF. The CDR3 DNA reads TGCGCCAGCAGCGGCACAGGGGTCACTGAAGCTTTCTTT.

The CDR3 DNA reads TGCGCCAGCCTCCACCCGGGTTCCTATGGCTACACCTTC. Translating gives CASLHPGSYGYTF. The chain joins TRBV23-1 to TRBJ1-2; no definite D call. TRBV23-1 is designated an ORF whose function remains uncertain. This CDR3 region has 13 residues. The V and J ends lost 8 bases and 4 bases respectively, with 14 bases between them.

The chain carries TRBV6-6 and TRBJ1-2; 9 positions match TRBD1. The ends lost 1 base at V and 6 bases at J; junction bases unmatched: 3. Germline V gene lookup returns CDR1 MNHNY and CDR2 SVGAGI (reference sequence). The CDR3 has 14 residues. Here the CDR3 DNA reads TGTGCCAGCAGTTACTACGGGACAGGGAATGGCTACACCTTC. Translating it yields CASSYYGTGNGYTF.

The CDR3 reads CASRYGQGDGYTF. In nucleotides, the CDR3 is TGTGCCAGCAGATACGGACAGGGGGATGGCTACACCTTC. This chain links TRBV7-9 with TRBJ1-2; 10 nucleotides agree with TRBD1. After removal of 6 bases from V and 6 bases from J, the junction contained 4 bases not matched to a gene. CDR3 length: 13 amino acids. Germline V CDR1 and CDR2: SEHNR, FQNEAQ (reference sequence).

This sequence joins TRBV6-6 and TRBJ2-7; TRBD1 aligns across 8 bases. Trimming cost V 6 bases and J 4 bases; bases outside gene matches: 14. This CDR3 has 16 residues. Germline V gene sequence: CDR1 MNHNY, CDR2 SVGAGI (reference sequence). The CDR3 DNA is TGTGCCAGCAGAGGATCTCTCCGGGACAGGAGGTACGAGCAGTACTTC. It specifies CASRGSLRDRRYEQYF.

The CDR3: CASSLTTGSPLHF. CDR3 in DNA: TGCGCCAGCAGCCTGACGACGGGTTCACCCCTCCACTTT. The chain couples TRBV5-1 to TRBJ1-6; unclear D gene. Looked up from germline, CDR1 is SGHRS and CDR2 is YFSETQ. There are 13 residues in the CDR3. The V and J ends lost 4 bases and 9 bases respectively, with 11 bases between them.